The subject of this entry is one T cell receptor (beta chain). The target antigen is unknown. Profiling relied on immunoSEQ multiplex PCR, and the TCRdb table lists in-frame clones only, not all of them. The table shows roughly 1.5 million clones, with approximately 98% occurring only once. These data are taken from a study of shared clonotypes between healthy human individuals. Study findings and constraints: With few donors, the genetic and exposure-history diversity represented was limited.

Unmatched junction bases numbered 9, after V lost 2 bases and J lost 4 bases. The germline V gene encodes CDR1 MNHEY and CDR2 SMNVEV (reference sequence). The CDR3 covers 16 residues. CD45RA+ naive and CD45RA-negative memory subsets were separated from CD4+ cells. The clonotype comes from a man younger than 40 in good health. The sample comprised naive CD4+ T cells sorted from blood. Subset given: CD45RA+ positively selected. The J gene is TRBJ2-5, the V gene TRBV27; 8 bases are a match to TRBD1. CDR3 sequence (DNA): TGTGCCAGCAGTTTACGAGTGCAGGGGGCGGGAGAGACCCAGTACTTC. Protein: CASSLRVQGAGETQYF.